Listed below are T cell receptor beta chains from one sample, sequenced in a study of blood T cell repertoires in COVID-19. Clones were read by immunoSEQ multiplex PCR, and TCRdb kept only the in-frame ones, dropping some. In the table there are some 140,000 clones, roughly 83% of which are singletons. The sample was PBMCs or T cells enriched from blood (not recorded which). The receptors shown here come from a man aged 35 to 55 with acute COVID-19. Both conserved end residues are part of each CDR3. The D gene is left open where the match is weak. Expanded clones are given a class, and other clones once, few, many or no size at all.

V gene	J gene	D gene	clone size	CDR3 DNA	CDR3 protein
TRBV6-2/TRBV6-3	TRBJ2-7	TRBD2	.	TGTGCCAGCAGCACGACTAGCGCCTCCTACGAGCAGTACTTC	CASSTTSASYEQYF
TRBV9	TRBJ2-2	TRBD1	.	TGTGCCAGCAGCCTAAGGCCGGGACAGGGGTCCACCGGGGAGCTGTTTTTT	CASSLRPGQGSTGELFF
TRBV28	TRBJ1-2	.	.	TGTGCCAGCAGTTTATGGACAGACAACTATGGCTACACCTTC	CASSLWTDNYGYTF
TRBV9	TRBJ2-3	TRBD2	.	TGTGCCAGCAGCTTACATCCTAGCGGGGAGAGCACAGATACGCAGTATTTT	CASSLHPSGESTDTQYF
TRBV18	TRBJ2-7	.	.	TGTGCCAGCTCACCGGGAGGGGGGGAGCAGTACTTC	CASSPGGGEQYF
TRBV7-9	TRBJ1-6	.	.	TGTGCCAGCAGCTTAGGAACAGGGAATTCACCCCTCCACTTT	CASSLGTGNSPLHF
TRBV7-2	TRBJ2-7	.	.	TGTGCCAGCAGCTCGGCAAGCGGCTCCTACGAGCAGTACTTC	CASSSASGSYEQYF
TRBV12-3/TRBV12-4	TRBJ1-2	.	few	TGTGCCAGCAGCCCCTCCGGACTAAATGGCTACACCTTC	CASSPSGLNGYTF
TRBV19	TRBJ2-3	TRBD2	.	TGTGCCAGTAGTATTCGGGGGGTCACTAGCACAGATACGCAGTATTTT	CASSIRGVTSTDTQYF
TRBV19	TRBJ1-2	.	.	TGTGCCAGTAGAGGGACATCCGTGACTCTCTATGGCTACACCTTC	CASRGTSVTLYGYTF
TRBV5-1	TRBJ1-4	TRBD1	.	TGCGCCAGCAGCCTTTTGGGGGACAGGGGACGCGAAAAACTGTTTTTT	CASSLLGDRGREKLFF
TRBV5-1	TRBJ2-7	TRBD1	.	TGCGCCAGCAGCCGCCGACAGGGGTCCACCTCCTACGAGCAGTACTTC	CASSRRQGSTSYEQYF
TRBV30	TRBJ1-3	.	.	TGTGCCTGGAGTGTACGGAGCAACTCTGGAAACACCATATATTTT	CAWSVRSNSGNTIYF
TRBV9	TRBJ1-1	.	.	TGTGCCAGCAGCGAAGGACAGAACACTGAAGCTTTCTTT	CASSEGQNTEAFF
TRBV18	TRBJ2-7	TRBD1	.	TGTGCCAGCTCGCAGGGACAGTCCTACGAGCAGTACTTC	CASSQGQSYEQYF
TRBV6-5	TRBJ1-1	.	few	TGTGCCAGCAGCCAGTCACTGAACACTGAAGCTTTCTTT	CASSQSLNTEAFF
TRBV6-5	TRBJ2-2	.	few	TGTGCCAGCAGTAAGCATGACTTCACCGGGGAGCTGTTTTTT	CASSKHDFTGELFF
TRBV29-1	TRBJ2-1	.	.	TGCAGCGGCGCGGCACTAGCAGGCATCAATGAGCAGTTCTTC	CSGAALAGINEQFF
TRBV7-8	TRBJ2-7	.	.	TGTGCCAGCAGCTTAGCCAGGGGACACTACGAGCAGTACTTC	CASSLARGHYEQYF
TRBV15	TRBJ2-1	.	.	TGTGCCACCAGCACGCCGGCAACACTAGCTTACAATGAGCAGTTCTTC	CATSTPATLAYNEQFF
TRBV6-5	TRBJ2-2	TRBD2	few	TGTGCCAGCAGCAGAACTAGCGTGGGCGGGGAGCTGTTTTTT	CASSRTSVGGELFF
TRBV4-1	TRBJ2-5	.	.	TGCGCCAGCAGCCAAGTTGCAGTCCAAGAGACCCAGTACTTC	CASSQVAVQETQYF
TRBV30	TRBJ2-3	TRBD1	.	TGTGCCTGGAGTTCGGGACAGGGGCTTGATACGCAGTATTTT	CAWSSGQGLDTQYF
TRBV7-9	TRBJ2-2	.	.	TGTGCCAGCAGCTTAATTCCGATACTGACCGGGGAGCTGTTTTTT	CASSLIPILTGELFF
TRBV15	TRBJ2-1	TRBD2	few	TGTGCCACCAACACCTACTATATAGCGGGAGGTGGGGATGAGCAGTTCTTC	CATNTYYIAGGGDEQFF
TRBV5-1	TRBJ2-6	TRBD2	.	TGCGCCAGCAGCTCCTATTGGGGGGGGAGCTCTGGGGCCAACGTCCTGACTTTC	CASSSYWGGSSGANVLTF
TRBV20-1	TRBJ2-1	TRBD2	.	TGCAGTGCTAGTGTGGGGGGACTAGCGGGAGGGAATGAGCAGTTCTTC	CSASVGGLAGGNEQFF
TRBV7-9	TRBJ2-7	.	.	TGTGCCAGCAGCTCTTTTGGCTCCGGGACACGGCGCTACGAGCAGTACTTC	CASSSFGSGTRRYEQYF
TRBV18	TRBJ1-1	TRBD1	.	TGTGCCAGCTCCCCCAGGTCGACAGGGGTGGGCACTGAAGCTTTCTTT	CASSPRSTGVGTEAFF
TRBV28	TRBJ1-3	.	.	TGTGCCAGCAGTTATAGAAACACCATATATTTT	CASSYRNTIYF
TRBV29-1	TRBJ2-1	TRBD2	.	TGCAGCGTTGAAAACCTAGCGGGAGGGCCCAATGAGCAGTTCTTC	CSVENLAGGPNEQFF
TRBV15	TRBJ1-5	.	few	TGTGCCACCTCCTCGGGGGGATATCAGCCCCAGCATTTT	CATSSGGYQPQHF
TRBV7-9	TRBJ1-1	TRBD1	.	TGTGCCAGCACTGGGACAGGGAGAACTGAAGCTTTCTTT	CASTGTGRTEAFF
TRBV7-2	TRBJ2-3	TRBD2	.	TGTGCCAGCAGCTTTAGGACTAGCGGAACAGATACGCAGTATTTT	CASSFRTSGTDTQYF
TRBV28	TRBJ1-1	TRBD1	.	TGTGCCAGCAGCCCTGGACAGGGAACTGAAGCTTTCTTT	CASSPGQGTEAFF
TRBV29-1	TRBJ1-2	.	.	TGCAGCGTCCTTCAGACAGCTAACTATGGCTACACCTTC	CSVLQTANYGYTF
TRBV10-2	TRBJ2-5	TRBD2	.	TGCGCCAGTACACTAGCGGGAGGGCCGGGGGAGACCCAGTACTTC	CASTLAGGPGETQYF
TRBV7-9	TRBJ2-3	.	.	TGTGCCAGCAGCTTAGTGCGGTTTAAAGATACGCAGTATTTT	CASSLVRFKDTQYF
TRBV12-3/TRBV12-4	TRBJ1-5	TRBD1	.	TGTGCCACCACAGGGGCATACAATCAGCCCCAGCATTTT	CATTGAYNQPQHF
TRBV18	TRBJ1-1	.	.	TGTGCCAGCTCAGAAAAGATGCAGGGCACTGAAGCTTTCTTT	CASSEKMQGTEAFF
TRBV11-3	TRBJ2-1	.	few	TGTGCCAGCAGCTTAGGCTGGCGGAGCTCCTACAATGAGCAGTTCTTC	CASSLGWRSSYNEQFF
TRBV7-2	TRBJ1-1	.	.	TGTGCCAGCAGCTGGAAGGCGGGGGACACTGAAGCTTTCTTT	CASSWKAGDTEAFF
TRBV4-3	TRBJ1-6	.	.	TGCGCCAGCAGCGCTGGGGGGGGCTGGGGCTCCTATAATTCACCCCTCCACTTT	CASSAGGGWGSYNSPLHF
TRBV25-1	TRBJ1-2	.	.	TGTGCCAGCAGTGAATATGGGGCGAACGGGTATGGCTACACCTTC	CASSEYGANGYGYTF
TRBV7-8	TRBJ1-6	.	.	TGTGCCAGCAGCCGTGGGAGCCGGGTAAATTCACCCCTCCACTTT	CASSRGSRVNSPLHF
TRBV10-3	TRBJ1-2	.	once	TGTGCCATCAGCGTACAGCAGTTCTATGGCTACACCTTC	CAISVQQFYGYTF